This T cell receptor beta chain was observed in a study of shared clonotypes between healthy human individuals (dated by TCRdb to about 2020). Looking at the study overall: The cohort included three men and a couple of women between 18 and 49 years of age. For each donor, CD4 naive and CD4 memory were each given three plates, CD8 naive was given two plates, and CD8 memory was given one plate. To estimate repertoire size and how much clonotype sharing occurs between individuals, the study deeply sequenced the blood TCR repertoires of several healthy adults. Different laboratories and diverse techniques were used to prepare libraries and sequence TCR repertoires, to increase sequencing depth and limit assay-specific biases. Each donor's leukapheresis produced roughly between roughly 0.85 and 9.5 billion PBMCs.

Using the deep immunoSEQ assay, TCR CDR3 regions were amplified from genomic DNA by multiplex PCR. Genomic DNA extracted from each cell subset was distributed evenly over all wells of several immunoSEQ 96-well plates, and each plate served as one replicate. For sorted subsets, each replicate PCR was loaded with approximately 0.2 ug genomic DNA, equivalent to some 27,000 T cell genomes. Purified libraries were measured with a Qubit 3.0 fluorometer, size-checked on a Bioanalyzer 2100, and measured again with the KAPA Library Quantification kit. Every immunoSEQ 96-well plate was sequenced on a dedicated single-read 150-cycle Illumina NextSeq 550 flow cell. The source study handled its data this way. Because the immunoSEQ output held only junctional sequences and lacked quality scores, the filtering could not match the filtering applied to full-length reads. Sequences were annotated with PyIR, a Python wrapper for IgBLAST v1.9, using IMGT germline references to assign V/J genes and CDR3. Reads with weak V/J assignments (E-value above 1e-6), missing CDR3, stop codons, out-of-frame junctions, or ambiguous translated residues were removed. V3J clonotypes were defined as sequences sharing an identical inferred V gene, J gene, and CDR3 amino acid sequence. Percentage overlap between repertoires was computed as shared unique clonotypes divided by the size of the smaller repertoire. Richness of each repertoire was evaluated using RTK rarefaction, the Chao1 estimator, and Recon v2.1 estimates of unobserved clonotypes. For all TCRbeta clonotypes obtained by the gDNA method from a few donors, generation probabilities were computed with OLGA. TCRdb carries this immuneACCESS record with in-frame sequences only. Its versions omit some clonotypes, under half of them owing to an unresolved V gene in the studies checked, with the rest unexplained. That table is the source of V, J and clone size, and D and trimming were worked out from the DNA. Counted in this sample were 1.4 million or so clones; approximately 98.5% of them appeared once. The biggest ten clones account for under 0.45% of the sample.

Study-wide findings and limitations: Incomplete sequencing was indicated by rarefaction of sorted-subset datasets, despite the large sequencing depth. Compared with non-shared clonotypes, the clonotypes found in all four sorted-subset donors had higher generation probabilities. Sampling was restricted to blood, and TCR repertoires in tissue are likely to differ from TCR repertoires in blood. The genetic and exposure-history diversity represented was limited by the small number of donors. Estimated clonotype richness was generally larger for naive than for memory subsets. Pairwise subsampling indicated that sequencing depth was expected to affect the degree of clonotype sharing among donors. About 5% of naive CD4, approximately 3.7% of naive CD8, around 2.3% of memory CD4, and approximately 0.4% of memory CD8 clonotypes were shared across a few donors.

Taken from cysteine to phenylalanine, the CDR3 has 16 residues. Only the CDR3 DNA is retained, 48 bases long and in frame from the first base. Sequences SGHKS (CDR1) and YYEKEE (CDR2) are obtained from the germline V gene (reference sequence). The trim is 0 bases for V and 1 base for J, with a gap of 11 bases between the germline ends. As to this clone: No cognate antigen has been identified for it. No quality values exist for individual bases; no much larger clone is one base distant.

Donors were healthy HIV-negative adults with no recently reported acute infections or vaccinations. All donors were Caucasian adults living in Nashville, Tennessee, USA. Magnetic negative selection was used to enrich CD4+ T cells, after which naive cells were positively selected on CD45RA and the negative fraction became the memory subset. Blood was collected by leukapheresis, and PBMCs were isolated by Ficoll-Histopaque density gradient centrifugation and then cryopreserved in liquid nitrogen vapor phase. Analytical flow cytometry was used to check the purity and quantity of each magnetically sorted T cell population. Genomic DNA was isolated from every sorted fraction and measured by UV absorbance on a Nanodrop 2000c.

Specimen: naive CD4+ T cells sorted from blood. The cell subset or site tag for this specimen amounts to: CD45RA+ positively selected. This TCR came from a man aged 25-40 years in good health. The rearranged chain carries TRBV5-5 and TRBJ2-1; no D segment can be confidently identified. The DNA sequence is as follows: TGTGCCAGCAGCTTGGACTCCCCAACGTCCTACAATGAGCAGTTCTTC. Translated, this is CASSLDSPTSYNEQFF.